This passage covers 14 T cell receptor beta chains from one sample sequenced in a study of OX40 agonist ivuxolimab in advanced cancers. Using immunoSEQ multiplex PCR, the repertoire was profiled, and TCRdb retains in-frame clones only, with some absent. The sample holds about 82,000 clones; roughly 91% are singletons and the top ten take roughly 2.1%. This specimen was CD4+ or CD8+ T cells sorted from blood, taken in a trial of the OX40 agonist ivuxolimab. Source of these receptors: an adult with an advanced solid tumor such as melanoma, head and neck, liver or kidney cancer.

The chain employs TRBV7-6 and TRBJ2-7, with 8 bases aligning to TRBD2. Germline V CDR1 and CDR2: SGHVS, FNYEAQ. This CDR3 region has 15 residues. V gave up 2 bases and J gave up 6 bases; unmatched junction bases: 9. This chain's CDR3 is CASSLIASGFPEQYF. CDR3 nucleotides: TGTGCCAGCAGCTTAATCGCTAGCGGGTTCCCCGAGCAGTACTTC.

The CDR3 DNA follows: TGTGCCCAACAGCGGGAGGCGAACAATGAGCAGTTCTTC. Residues: CAQQREANNEQFF. This chain links TRBV2 with TRBJ2-1, with 9 bases fitting TRBD2. Germline V gene lookup returns CDR1 SNHLY and CDR2 FYNNEI. Trimming took 11 bases from V and 5 from J; bases not matched to a gene: 7. This CDR3 has 13 residues.

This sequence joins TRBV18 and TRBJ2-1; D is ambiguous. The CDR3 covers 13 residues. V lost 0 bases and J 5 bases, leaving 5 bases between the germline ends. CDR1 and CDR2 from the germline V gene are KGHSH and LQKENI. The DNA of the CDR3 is TGTGCCAGCTCACCACCGGTAAACAATGAGCAGTTCTTC. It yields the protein CASSPPVNNEQFF.

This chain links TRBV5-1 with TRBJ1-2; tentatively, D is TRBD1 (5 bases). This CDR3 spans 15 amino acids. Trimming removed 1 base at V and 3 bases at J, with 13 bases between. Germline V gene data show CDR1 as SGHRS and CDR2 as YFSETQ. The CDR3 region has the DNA TGCGCCAGCAGCTTGCCAACCGGGGGGGACTATGGCTACACCTTC. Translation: CASSLPTGGDYGYTF.

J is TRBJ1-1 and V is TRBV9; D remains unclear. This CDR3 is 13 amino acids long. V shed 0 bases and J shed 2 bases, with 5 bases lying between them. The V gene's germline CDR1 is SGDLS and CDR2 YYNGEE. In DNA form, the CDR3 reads TGTGCCAGCAGCGTAGAGGTAAACACTGAAGCTTTCTTT. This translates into CASSVEVNTEAFF.

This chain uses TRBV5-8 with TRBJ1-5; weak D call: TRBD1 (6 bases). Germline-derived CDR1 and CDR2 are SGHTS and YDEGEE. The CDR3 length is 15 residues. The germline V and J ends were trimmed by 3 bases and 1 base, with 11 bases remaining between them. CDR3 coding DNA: TGTGCCAGCAGCTACAGGGAGGGAAGCAATCAGCCCCAGCATTTT. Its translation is CASSYREGSNQPQHF.

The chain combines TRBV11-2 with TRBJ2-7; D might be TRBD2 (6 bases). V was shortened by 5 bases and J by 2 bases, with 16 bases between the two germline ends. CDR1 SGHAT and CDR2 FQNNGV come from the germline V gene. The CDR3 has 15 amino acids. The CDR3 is CASSPSTSRPYEQYF. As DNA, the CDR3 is TGTGCCAGCAGCCCCTCAACTAGCCGTCCCTACGAGCAGTACTTC.

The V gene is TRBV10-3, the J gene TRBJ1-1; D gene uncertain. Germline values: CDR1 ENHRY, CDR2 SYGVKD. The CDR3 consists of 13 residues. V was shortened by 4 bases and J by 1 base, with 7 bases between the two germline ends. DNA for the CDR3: TGTGCCATCAGTGCATCAGGGAACACTGAAGCTTTCTTT. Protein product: CAISASGNTEAFF.

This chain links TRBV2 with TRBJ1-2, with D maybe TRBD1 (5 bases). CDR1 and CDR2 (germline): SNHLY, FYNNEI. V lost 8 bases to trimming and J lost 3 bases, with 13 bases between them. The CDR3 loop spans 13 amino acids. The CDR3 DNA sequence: TGTGCCAGCCAGGGCGGGGATTACTATGGCTACACCTTC. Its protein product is CASQGGDYYGYTF.

CDR3 nucleotides: TGTGCCAGCAGCTTAGTAAGTTACGAGCAGTACTTC. This gives the protein CASSLVSYEQYF. The rearrangement uses TRBV7-9 and TRBJ2-7; D unresolved. The germline gives CDR1 SEHNR, CDR2 FQNEAQ (reference sequence). Trimming pared 1 base from V and 4 bases from J, leaving 5 bases between. The CDR3 covers 12 residues.

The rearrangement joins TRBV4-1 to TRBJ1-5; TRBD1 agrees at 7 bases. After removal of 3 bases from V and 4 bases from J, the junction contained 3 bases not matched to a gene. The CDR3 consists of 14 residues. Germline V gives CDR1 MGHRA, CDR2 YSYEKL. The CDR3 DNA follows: TGCGCCAGCAGCCAGGAACAGGGGAATCAGCCCCAGCATTTT. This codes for CASSQEQGNQPQHF.

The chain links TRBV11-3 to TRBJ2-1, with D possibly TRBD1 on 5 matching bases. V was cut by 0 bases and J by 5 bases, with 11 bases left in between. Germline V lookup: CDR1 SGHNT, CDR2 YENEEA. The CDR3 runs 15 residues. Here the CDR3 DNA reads TGTGCCAGCAGCTTAGATGGTACAGGAAACAATGAGCAGTTCTTC. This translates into CASSLDGTGNNEQFF.

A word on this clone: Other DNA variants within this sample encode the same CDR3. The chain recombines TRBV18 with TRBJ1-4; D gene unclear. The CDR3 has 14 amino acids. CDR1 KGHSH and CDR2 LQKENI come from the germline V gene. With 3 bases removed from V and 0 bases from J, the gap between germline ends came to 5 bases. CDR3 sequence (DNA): TGTGCCAGCTCACCGGGTGCAACTAATGAAAAACTGTTTTTT. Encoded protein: CASSPGATNEKLFF.

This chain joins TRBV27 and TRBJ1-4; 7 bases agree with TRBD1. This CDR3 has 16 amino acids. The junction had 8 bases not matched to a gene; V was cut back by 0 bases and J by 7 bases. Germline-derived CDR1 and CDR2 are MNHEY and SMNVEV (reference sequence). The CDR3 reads CASSLSRGGGGEKLFF. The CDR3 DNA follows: TGTGCCAGCAGTTTATCGAGAGGGGGCGGGGGTGAAAAACTGTTTTTT. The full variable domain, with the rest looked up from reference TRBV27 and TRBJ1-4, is EAQVTQNPRYLITVTGKKLTVTCSQNMNHEYMSWYRQDPGLGLRQIYYSMNVEVTDKGDVPEGYKVSRKEKRNFPLILESPSPNQTSLYFCASSLSRGGGGEKLFFGSGTQLSVL.